Listed here is a single T cell receptor (beta chain). The data originate from a study of memory CD4+ T cells and cytomegalovirus serostatus. Study at large: Donors were healthy Belgian adults, under 10 CMV seropositive and about two dozen seronegative.

Only in-frame clones appear in the TCRdb table, and some are missing; sequencing was by immunoSEQ multiplex PCR. The table records 55,000 to 65,000 clones, roughly 87% of them present only once. V shed 7 bases and J 2 bases; nucleotides not matched to a gene: 8. Germline V gene sequence: CDR1 MNHNS, CDR2 SASEGT. The CDR3 sequence is 15 residues long. Single viable CD3+CD4+CD8-CD45RO+ cells were sorted as the memory CD4+ T cells. Sequenced input: memory CD4+ T cells from blood. This clonotype was sampled from an adult in good health and CMV-seronegative. The V gene is TRBV6-1, the J gene TRBJ1-5; 7 nucleotides agree with TRBD1. The CDR3 nucleotides are TGTGCCAGCACCCTGACAGGGTCGGGCAATCAGCCCCAGCATTTT. Translating it yields CASTLTGSGNQPQHF.